This T cell receptor beta chain was sequenced during a study of cytomegalovirus exposure and HLA in healthy donors. In its sample, this clone was seen a few times. Antigen specificity is unknown. V lost 3 bases and J 8 bases, leaving 17 bases between the germline ends. Per the germline V gene, CDR1 is SGHRS and CDR2 is YFSETQ. This CDR3 is 14 amino acids long. PCR used 60 Vbeta primers and 13 Jbeta primers. Repertoires were generated with immunoSEQ multiplex PCR, while TCRdb's copy carries only in-frame clones and drops some. Of about 110,000 clones detected, roughly 73% appear once; the ten largest clones hold 7.8%. Broader study findings: An analysis done earlier found most TCR beta V segments productive about 87% or about 30% of the time. Presence/absence results assume similar sequencing depth per donor, which may not hold. TCR beta sequences reportedly predicted most subjects' HLA-A and HLA-B alleles accurately. It was shown in a later analysis that HLA-associated TCR beta chains were more clonally expanded than other, equally common chains.

The TCR originated in a man aged 25 to 40 in good health and CMV-seronegative. The J gene is TRBJ1-2, the V gene TRBV5-1; tentative D call: TRBD1 (6 bases). The sequenced sample consisted of PBMCs. The CDR3 DNA follows: TGCGCCAGCAGCTCAGAACAGGGCCAGCGGGGCTACACCTTC. Translating it yields CASSSEQGQRGYTF.